These 19 T cell receptor beta chains share one sample of origin, sequenced in a study of blood T cell repertoires in COVID-19. Sequencing used immunoSEQ multiplex PCR; TCRdb keeps in-frame clones, though not all of them. The table has 500,000 to 600,000 clones, roughly nine tenths seen once; the top ten hold under 8.5%. The specimen was peripheral blood. Receptors originate from a woman between 50 and 59 years old with COVID-19, enrolled during active disease.

The chain employs TRBV4-1 and TRBJ2-5; perhaps TRBD2 as D (6 bases). The germline V gene has CDR1 MGHRA and CDR2 YSYEKL. Trimming stripped 1 base from V and 1 base from J, with 10 bases between. This CDR3 has 15 residues. Here the CDR3 reads CASSQVWRGQETQYF. In DNA form, the CDR3 reads TGCGCCAGCAGCCAAGTGTGGAGGGGCCAAGAGACCCAGTACTTC.

This clone came up a few times. The V call is TRBV7-9, the J call TRBJ1-2; D gene ambiguous. Trimming removed 5 bases from V and 7 bases from J, with 8 bases in between. The germline CDR1 and CDR2 sequences are SEHNR and FQNEAQ (reference sequence). This CDR3 has 11 residues. CDR3 DNA sequence: TGTGCCAGCAGCCGTGTTAGTGGCTACACCTTC. It translates to CASSRVSGYTF.

J is TRBJ1-2 and V is TRBV6-5; 7 nucleotides match TRBD1. CDR1 MNHEY and CDR2 SVGAGI come from the germline V gene. J gave up 2 bases and V 0 bases, and 3 bases lay outside the gene matches. CDR3 length equals 15 residues. CDR3 bases: TGTGCCAGCAGTTACTCATCCAGGGGGAACTATGGCTACACCTTC. Translation gives CASSYSSRGNYGYTF.

V is TRBV18 and J is TRBJ1-2; D not resolved. Germline assignment: CDR1 KGHSH and CDR2 LQKENI. The CDR3 runs to 12 residues. V was cut by 2 bases and J by 10 bases, with 11 bases left in between. The CDR3 sequence is CASSPTGFDYTF. CDR3 nucleotide sequence: TGTGCCAGCTCACCAACGGGGTTTGACTACACCTTC.

This chain joins TRBV30 and TRBJ1-6; D perhaps matches TRBD1 (6 bases). V gave up 4 bases and J gave up 6 bases, with 13 bases separating them. The CDR3 covers 14 residues. Germline V gives CDR1 GTSNPN, CDR2 SVGIG (reference sequence). CDR3 coding DNA: TGTGCCTGGACCTTAGACAGGACTAATTCACCCCTCCACTTT. It yields the protein CAWTLDRTNSPLHF.

This clone occurred a few times. The chain links TRBV19 to TRBJ1-5; 8 bases line up with TRBD1. Germline CDR1 LNHDA, CDR2 SQIVND (reference sequence). V lost 6 bases and J lost 7; bases outside the gene matches: 8. The CDR3 is 14 residues long. CDR3 protein: CASRTQGAAQPQHF. The DNA of the CDR3 is TGTGCCAGTAGAACTCAGGGGGCAGCGCAGCCCCAGCATTTT.

The chain recombines TRBV28 with TRBJ1-6; the match to TRBD1 covers 7 bases. Germline V lookup: CDR1 MDHEN, CDR2 SYDVKM. The CDR3 covers 15 residues. V lost 6 bases and J lost 4; bases outside the gene matches: 6. The CDR3 is CASRPTGVYNSPLHF. The DNA for the CDR3 is TGTGCCAGCAGGCCTACAGGGGTGTATAATTCACCCCTCCACTTT. The full variable domain, with the rest looked up from reference TRBV28 and TRBJ1-6, is DVKVTQSSRYLVKRTGEKVFLECVQDMDHENMFWYRQDPGLGLRLIYFSYDVKMKEKGDIPEGYSVSREKKERFSLILESASTNQTSMYLCASRPTGVYNSPLHFGNGTRLTVT.

This clone occurred a few times. V and J are TRBV10-3 and TRBJ1-1; D is unresolved. The V gene's germline CDR1 is ENHRY and CDR2 SYGVKD. The ends were cut back, 6 bases at V and 1 base at J, with 12 bases in the middle. The length of the CDR3 is 14 residues. CDR3 DNA sequence: TGTGCCATCAGGGAAACAGAATGGAACACTGAAGCTTTCTTT. Translation: CAIRETEWNTEAFF.

The J gene is TRBJ2-7, the V gene TRBV2; 9 bases line up with TRBD1. CDR1 and CDR2 (germline): SNHLY, FYNNEI. The J segment lost 2 bases and the V segment lost 5 bases, leaving 4 bases of the junction unmatched. The CDR3 has 14 residues. The CDR3 reads CASSLTGGPYEQYF. DNA for the CDR3: TGTGCCAGCAGTTTGACAGGGGGACCCTACGAGCAGTACTTC.

The rearrangement uses TRBV7-9 and TRBJ1-2, with TRBD1 identical over 10 bases. The V segment lost 7 bases and the J segment 6 bases; nucleotides outside the gene matches: 14. From germline, CDR1 is SEHNR and CDR2 FQNEAQ (reference sequence). The CDR3 length is 16 residues. Written as DNA, the CDR3 is TGTGCCAGCACCTCCGGATTGGGACAGGGGATAGATGGCTACACCTTC. Translating gives CASTSGLGQGIDGYTF.

The chain carries TRBV27 and TRBJ2-3; 12 bases map to TRBD2. V lost 5 bases, J lost 0 bases, and 12 bases stayed unmatched. The CDR3 contains 19 residues. CDR1 and CDR2 (germline): MNHEY, SMNVEV (reference sequence). The CDR3 reads CASSGPTSGGKPSTDTQYF. CDR3 bases: TGTGCCAGCAGTGGACCAACTAGCGGGGGGAAACCTAGCACAGATACGCAGTATTTT.

V and J are TRBV29-1 and TRBJ2-3; weak D call: TRBD2 (6 bases). CDR3 length: 14 amino acids. CDR1 and CDR2 from the germline V gene are SQVTM and ANQGSEA. V lost 5 bases, J lost 3 bases, and 15 bases lay in between. As DNA, the CDR3 is TGCAGCGTTTTCTGGGCGGGGAGGACAGATACGCAGTATTTT. This encodes CSVFWAGRTDTQYF.

CDR3 DNA: TGTGCCAGCAGCTCATATGGAGGACCACAGGGGGCTGGCGAGCAGTACTTC. It is translated as CASSSYGGPQGAGEQYF. This chain connects TRBV7-3 to TRBJ2-7; TRBD1 aligns across 9 bases. The germline CDR1 and CDR2 sequences are SGHTA and FQGTGA. J was trimmed by 6 bases and V by 4 bases; bases with no gene match: 16. The CDR3 runs to 17 residues.

V and J are TRBV5-1 and TRBJ1-1; D is unclear. V was clipped by 5 bases and J by 2 bases, with 10 bases between them. Germline CDR1 is SGHRS and CDR2 is YFSETQ. The CDR3 runs 13 residues. The CDR3 bases are TGCGCCAGCAGATCCCAGGTCAACACTGAAGCTTTCTTT. It codes for CASRSQVNTEAFF.

The J gene is TRBJ2-5, the V gene TRBV6-2 or TRBV6-3; a weak D match, TRBD1 (5 bases). The CDR3 is made up of 16 amino acids. Germline V gene sequence: CDR1 MNHEY, CDR2 SVGEGT. V was shortened by 2 bases and J by 2 bases, with 15 bases between the two germline ends. CDR3 bases: TGTGCCAGCAGTTACGGGGCTACCGGAAGGCAAGAGACCCAGTACTTC. Translating gives CASSYGATGRQETQYF.

V gene TRBV7-9 combines with J gene TRBJ1-1; no clear D. V was clipped by 1 base and J by 7 bases, with 10 bases between them. The germline V gene has CDR1 SEHNR and CDR2 FQNEAQ (reference sequence). CDR3 length: 13 amino acids. The CDR3 spells CASSLVPPSEAFF. The CDR3 bases are TGTGCCAGCAGCTTAGTCCCTCCCAGTGAAGCTTTCTTT.

V is TRBV24-1 and J is TRBJ1-6; D is uncertain. Germline V lookup: CDR1 KGHDR, CDR2 SFDVKD. The CDR3 runs 12 residues. Trimming removed 4 bases at V and 6 bases at J, with 3 bases between. The CDR3 here is CATSDSNSPLHF. As DNA, the CDR3 is TGTGCCACCAGTGACTCTAATTCACCCCTCCACTTT.

The J gene is TRBJ1-2, the V gene TRBV10-3; TRBD1 agrees at 10 bases. V was pared by 0 bases and J by 0 bases, with 7 bases of the junction left unmatched. This CDR3 region has 18 residues. Germline-derived CDR1 and CDR2 are ENHRY and SYGVKD. CDR3 protein: CAISESSGQGNPNYGYTF. CDR3 sequence (DNA): TGTGCCATCAGTGAGTCCTCGGGACAGGGGAATCCTAACTATGGCTACACCTTC.

For the CDR3, the DNA is TGCGCCAGCAGTAAAACAGAGAACACTGAAGCTTTCTTT. Translating gives CASSKTENTEAFF. This sequence joins TRBV5-1 and TRBJ1-1; no clear D gene. This CDR3 has 13 residues. V was trimmed by 5 bases and J by 1 base, leaving 9 bases between them. Germline V gives CDR1 SGHRS, CDR2 YFSETQ.